The subject of this entry is one TCR beta chain. Its specificity is not known. This sample is drawn from a study of identical twins. A universal primer site came from template switching; cDNA carried unique molecular identifiers. Using its own MiXCR run on the 5' RACE reads, TCRdb lists one record per CDR3 protein. The repertoire holds 550,000 to 800,000 distinct CDR3 sequences, with about 7% as singletons. Per the germline V gene, CDR1 is LGHDT and CDR2 is YNNKEL (reference sequence). J gave up 3 bases and V 0 bases, and 19 bases lay outside the gene matches. The CDR3 is made up of 20 amino acids. Findings of the study overall: The study found weaker excess twin sharing in beta out-of-frame sequences. Twin pairs' shared out-of-frame alpha sequences were enriched in low generation probability. Cord blood's abundant beta clonotypes had fewer insertions, unlike memory repertoires.

The same data also went into a second study, on yellow fever vaccine responses in identical twins.

V and J are TRBV3-1 and TRBJ2-7, with TRBD1 matching 8 bases. Sequenced input: PBMCs. This clonotype was sampled from a woman aged 18-30 years in good health. CDR3 residues: CASSQDAAGGRRGNIYEQYF. The CDR3 DNA reads as TGTGCCAGCAGCCAAGATGCCGCAGGGGGCCGCCGCGGGAACATCTACGAGCAGTACTTC.